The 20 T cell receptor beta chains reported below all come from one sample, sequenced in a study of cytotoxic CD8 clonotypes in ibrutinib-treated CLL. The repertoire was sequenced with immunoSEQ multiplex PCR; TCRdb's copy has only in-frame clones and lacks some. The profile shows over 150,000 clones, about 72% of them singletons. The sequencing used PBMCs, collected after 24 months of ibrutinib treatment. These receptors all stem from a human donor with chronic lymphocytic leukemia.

CDR3 sequence: CASGIAGVNIQYF. The DNA of the CDR3 is TGTGCCAGCGGAATAGCGGGAGTGAACATTCAGTACTTC. The rearrangement links TRBV6-5 to TRBJ2-4, with TRBD2 matching over 9 bases. This CDR3 region has 13 residues. From germline, CDR1 is MNHEY and CDR2 SVGAGI. The ends lost 8 bases at V and 7 bases at J; junction bases unmatched: 6.

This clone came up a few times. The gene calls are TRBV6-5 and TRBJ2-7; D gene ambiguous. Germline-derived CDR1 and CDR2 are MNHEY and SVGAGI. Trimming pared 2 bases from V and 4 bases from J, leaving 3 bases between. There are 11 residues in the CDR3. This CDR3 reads CASSYLYEQYF. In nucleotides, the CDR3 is TGTGCCAGCAGTTACCTGTACGAGCAGTACTTC.

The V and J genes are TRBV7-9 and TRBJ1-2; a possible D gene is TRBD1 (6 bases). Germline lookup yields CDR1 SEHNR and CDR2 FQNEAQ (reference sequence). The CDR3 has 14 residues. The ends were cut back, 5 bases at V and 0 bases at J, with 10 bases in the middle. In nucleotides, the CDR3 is TGTGCCAGCAGCCCCGGACAGACTAACTATGGCTACACCTTC. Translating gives CASSPGQTNYGYTF.

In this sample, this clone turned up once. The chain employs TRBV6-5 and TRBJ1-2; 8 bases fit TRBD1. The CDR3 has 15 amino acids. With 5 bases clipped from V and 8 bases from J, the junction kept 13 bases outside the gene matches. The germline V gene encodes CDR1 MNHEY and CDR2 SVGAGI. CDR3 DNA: TGTGCCAGCAGTCGACTGACAGGGGCGGATGGAGGCTACACCTTC. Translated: CASSRLTGADGGYTF.

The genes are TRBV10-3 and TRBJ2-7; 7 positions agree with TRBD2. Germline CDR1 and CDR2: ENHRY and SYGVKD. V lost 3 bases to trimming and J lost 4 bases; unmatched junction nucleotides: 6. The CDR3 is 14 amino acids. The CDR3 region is CAISDWAGEYEQYF. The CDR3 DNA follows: TGTGCCATCAGTGACTGGGCGGGAGAATACGAGCAGTACTTC.

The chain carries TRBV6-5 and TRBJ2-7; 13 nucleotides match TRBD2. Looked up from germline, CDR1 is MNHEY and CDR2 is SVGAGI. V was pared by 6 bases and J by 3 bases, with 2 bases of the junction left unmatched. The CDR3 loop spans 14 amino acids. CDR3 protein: CASSRTSGSYEQYF. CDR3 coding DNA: TGTGCCAGCAGCCGGACTAGCGGGAGCTACGAGCAGTACTTC.

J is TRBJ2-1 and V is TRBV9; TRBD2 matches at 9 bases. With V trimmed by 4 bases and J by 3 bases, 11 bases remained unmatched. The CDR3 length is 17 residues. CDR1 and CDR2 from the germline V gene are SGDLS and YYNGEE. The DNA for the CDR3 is TGTGCCAGCAGCCTTTTTCTTAGCGGGAGCGGCTACAATGAGCAGTTCTTC. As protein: CASSLFLSGSGYNEQFF.

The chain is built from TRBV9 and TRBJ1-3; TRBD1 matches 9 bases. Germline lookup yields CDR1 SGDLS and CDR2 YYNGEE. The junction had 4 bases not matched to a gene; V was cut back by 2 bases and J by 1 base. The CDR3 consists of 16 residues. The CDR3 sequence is CASSVLGQGSGNTIYF. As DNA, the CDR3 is TGTGCCAGCAGCGTTCTGGGACAGGGTTCTGGAAACACCATATATTTT.

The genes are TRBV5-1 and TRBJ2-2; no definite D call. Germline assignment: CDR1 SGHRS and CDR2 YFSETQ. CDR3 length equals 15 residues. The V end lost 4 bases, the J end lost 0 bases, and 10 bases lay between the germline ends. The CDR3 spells CASSEVATNTGELFF. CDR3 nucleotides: TGCGCCAGCAGCGAGGTAGCCACGAACACCGGGGAGCTGTTTTTT.

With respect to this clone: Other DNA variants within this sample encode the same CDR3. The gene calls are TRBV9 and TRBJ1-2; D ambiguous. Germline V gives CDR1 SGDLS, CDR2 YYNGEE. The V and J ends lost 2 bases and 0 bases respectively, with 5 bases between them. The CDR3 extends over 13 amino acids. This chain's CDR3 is CASSVGTNYGYTF. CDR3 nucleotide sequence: TGTGCCAGCAGCGTGGGGACTAACTATGGCTACACCTTC.

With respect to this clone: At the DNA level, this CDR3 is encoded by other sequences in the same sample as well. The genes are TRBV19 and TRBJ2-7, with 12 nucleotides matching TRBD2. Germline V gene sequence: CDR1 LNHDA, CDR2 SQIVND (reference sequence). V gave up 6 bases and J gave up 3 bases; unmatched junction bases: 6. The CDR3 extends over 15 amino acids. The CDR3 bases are TGTGCCAGTAGCACGACTAGCGGGGGAAACTACGAGCAGTACTTC. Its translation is CASSTTSGGNYEQYF.

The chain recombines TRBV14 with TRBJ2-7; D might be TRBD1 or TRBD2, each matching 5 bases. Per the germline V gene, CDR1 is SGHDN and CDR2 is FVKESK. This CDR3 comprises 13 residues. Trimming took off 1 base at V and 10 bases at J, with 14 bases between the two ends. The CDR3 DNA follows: TGTGCCAGCAGCCAAGCTGGGACCGCCAACCAGTACTTC. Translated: CASSQAGTANQYF.

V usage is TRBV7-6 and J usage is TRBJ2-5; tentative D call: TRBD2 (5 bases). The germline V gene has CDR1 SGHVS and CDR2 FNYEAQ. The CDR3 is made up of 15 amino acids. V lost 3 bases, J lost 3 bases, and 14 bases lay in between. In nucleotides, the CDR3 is TGTGCCAGCAGCTTTGAAGTGGGAGCAAAAGAGACCCAGTACTTC. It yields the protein CASSFEVGAKETQYF.

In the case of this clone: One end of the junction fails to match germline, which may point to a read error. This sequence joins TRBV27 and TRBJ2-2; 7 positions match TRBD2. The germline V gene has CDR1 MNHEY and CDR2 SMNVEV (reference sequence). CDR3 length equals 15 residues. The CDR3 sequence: CASRLFAGVAGELFF. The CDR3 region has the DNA TGTGCCAGCCGTTTGTTCGCGGGAGTAGCCGGGGAGCTGTTTTTT.

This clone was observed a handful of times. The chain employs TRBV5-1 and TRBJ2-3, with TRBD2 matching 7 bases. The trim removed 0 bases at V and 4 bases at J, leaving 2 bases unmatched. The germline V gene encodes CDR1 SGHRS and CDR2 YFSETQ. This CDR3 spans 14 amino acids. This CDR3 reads CASSLDLAADTQYF. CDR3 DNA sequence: TGCGCCAGCAGCTTGGATCTAGCGGCAGATACGCAGTATTTT.

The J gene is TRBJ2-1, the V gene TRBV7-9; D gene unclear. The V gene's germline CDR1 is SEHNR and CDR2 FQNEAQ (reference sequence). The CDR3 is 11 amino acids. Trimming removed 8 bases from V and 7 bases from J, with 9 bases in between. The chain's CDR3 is CASREGNEQFF. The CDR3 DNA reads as TGTGCCAGCCGCGAAGGGAATGAGCAGTTCTTC.

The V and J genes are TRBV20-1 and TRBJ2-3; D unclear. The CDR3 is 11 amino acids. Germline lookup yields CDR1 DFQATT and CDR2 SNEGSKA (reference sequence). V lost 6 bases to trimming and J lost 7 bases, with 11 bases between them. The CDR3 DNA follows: TGCAGTGCCCCTCTAGACCATACGCAGTATTTT. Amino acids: CSAPLDHTQYF.

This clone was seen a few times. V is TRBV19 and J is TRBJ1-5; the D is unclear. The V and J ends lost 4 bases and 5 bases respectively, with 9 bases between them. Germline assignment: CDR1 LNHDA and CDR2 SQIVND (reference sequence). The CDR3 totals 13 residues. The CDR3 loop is CASSTSADQPQHF. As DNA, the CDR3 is TGTGCCAGTAGTACATCGGCTGATCAGCCCCAGCATTTT.

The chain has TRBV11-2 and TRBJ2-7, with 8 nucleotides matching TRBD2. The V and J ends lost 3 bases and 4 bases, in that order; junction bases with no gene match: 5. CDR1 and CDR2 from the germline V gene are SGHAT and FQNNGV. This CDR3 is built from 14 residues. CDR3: CASSFAGGSYEQYF. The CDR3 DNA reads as TGTGCCAGCAGCTTTGCGGGAGGTTCTTACGAGCAGTACTTC.

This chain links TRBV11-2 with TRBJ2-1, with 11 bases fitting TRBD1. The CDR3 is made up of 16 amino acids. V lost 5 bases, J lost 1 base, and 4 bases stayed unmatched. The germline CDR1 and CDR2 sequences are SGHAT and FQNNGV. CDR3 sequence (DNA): TGTGCCAGCAGCCCACGGGACAGGGGGTCCTACAATGAGCAGTTCTTC. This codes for CASSPRDRGSYNEQFF.